This TCR beta chain stems from a study of technical replicates of blood from a handful of donors (TCRdb year 2017). Library preparation used the immunoSEQ multiplex PCR assay. Entries here come from immuneACCESS through TCRdb and include only in-frame sequences with V and J called. Some clones fail to appear in such tables; in the studies checked, an unresolved V gene covers under half of the shortfall, and the cause of the remainder is unknown. This sample comprises under 90,000 clones, roughly 98% of them detected only once. Of the sample, approximately 0.15% is held by the ten largest clones. A distance of 8 bases separates the germline ends of V and J, which lose 2 bases and 2 bases respectively. The CDR3 contains 13 residues, cysteine and phenylalanine counted. Solely the CDR3 DNA is kept, with 39 bases framed from the first base. In the germline V gene (reference sequence), CDR1 corresponds to SGHNT and CDR2 to YYREEE.

In the case of this clone: The antigen this receptor binds is unknown. Base qualities are not at hand, and no much larger clone is one base apart.

The sequence joins TRBV5-4 to TRBJ2-7; the D gene assignment is ambiguous. The sequencing sample was made of T cells isolated from PBMCs. The clonotype comes from a human donor in good health. The CDR3 region reads CASSFDQTYEQYF. The nucleotide sequence is given as TGTGCCAGCAGCTTTGATCAGACCTACGAGCAGTACTTC.